These 9 T cell receptor beta chains were sequenced from one sample in a study of lymphopenia after photon versus proton radiotherapy. Measured with immunoSEQ multiplex PCR; TCRdb has only the in-frame clones, and not every one. The data contain 50,000 to 75,000 clones, approximately 83% of them singletons. This specimen consisted of peripheral blood, obtained from a patient treated with photon-based radiotherapy. The receptors derive from a middle-aged man with gastric cancer.

This chain uses TRBV7-9 with TRBJ2-1; D is unresolved. CDR3 length: 12 amino acids. Germline CDR1 SEHNR, CDR2 FQNEAQ (reference sequence). V gave up 3 bases and J gave up 13 bases, with 13 bases separating them. The CDR3 DNA follows: TGTGCCAGCAGCTTTCTGTCGGGTTCCCAGTTCTTC. Its protein is CASSFLSGSQFF.

The chain joins TRBV19 to TRBJ2-5, with 7 bases that match TRBD1. V lost 7 bases, J lost 0 bases, and 5 bases stayed unmatched. The germline gives CDR1 LNHDA, CDR2 SQIVND (reference sequence). This CDR3 has 14 residues. CDR3 in DNA: TGTGCCAGTACCCCGGGACAGAACCAAGAGACCCAGTACTTC. Protein: CASTPGQNQETQYF.

This clone occurred once. V and J are TRBV19 and TRBJ1-1; D is unclear. This CDR3 spans 13 amino acids. CDR1 is LNHDA and CDR2 is SQIVND in the germline V gene (reference sequence). The V gene lost 7 bases and the J gene lost 7 bases, with 16 bases spanning the gap. This chain's CDR3 is CASNAPRWGEAFF. For the CDR3, the DNA is TGTGCCAGTAATGCCCCCAGGTGGGGTGAAGCTTTCTTT.

The genes are TRBV10-1 and TRBJ2-2; D is perhaps TRBD1 or TRBD2 (5 bases each). The CDR3 loop spans 16 amino acids. Trimming took off 2 bases at V and 0 bases at J, with 10 bases between the two ends. Germline V lookup: CDR1 WNHNN, CDR2 SYGVQD (reference sequence). The CDR3: CASSEARGSNTGELFF. CDR3 sequence (DNA): TGCGCCAGCAGTGAGGCTCGGGGCTCGAACACCGGGGAGCTGTTTTTT.

This chain links TRBV25-1 with TRBJ1-3; no reliable D call. This CDR3 is 16 amino acids long. Trimming left V 4 bases short and J 2 bases short, with 15 bases between. The germline gives CDR1 MGHDK, CDR2 SYGVNS. CDR3 loop: CASSGRWDTAGNTIYF. As DNA, the CDR3 is TGTGCCAGCAGTGGGCGGTGGGATACCGCTGGAAACACCATATATTTT. Based on the CDR3 plus reference TRBV25-1 and TRBJ1-3, the full variable domain is EADIYQTPRYLVIGTGKKITLECSQTMGHDKMYWYQQDPGMELHLIHYSYGVNSTEKGDLSSESTVSRIRTEHFPLTLESARPSHTSQYLCASSGRWDTAGNTIYFGEGSWLTVV.

Of note for this clone: The same CDR3 can be traced to other DNA sequences in this sample. The chain uses TRBV7-9 and TRBJ2-3; D is ambiguous. This CDR3 spans 12 amino acids. Per the germline V gene, CDR1 is SEHNR and CDR2 is FQNEAQ (reference sequence). The ends were cut back, 1 base at V and 5 bases at J, with 4 bases in the middle. The CDR3 loop reads CASSLVGDTQYF. In nucleotides, the CDR3 is TGTGCCAGCAGCTTAGTTGGAGATACGCAGTATTTT.

The sample holds a few counts of this clone. V is TRBV11-1 and J is TRBJ1-6; D not resolved. The V end was cut by 5 bases, the J end by 5 bases, with 10 bases between. The CDR3 contains 14 residues. Per germline, CDR1 SGHAT and CDR2 FQDESV (reference sequence). CDR3 in amino acids: CASSPTDDNSPLHF. The CDR3 DNA is TGTGCCAGCAGCCCAACAGACGATAATTCACCCCTCCACTTT. Looking up the rest from reference TRBV11-1 and TRBJ1-6 gives the full variable domain: EAEVAQSPRYKITEKSQAVAFWCDPISGHATLYWYRQILGQGPELLVQFQDESVVDDSQLPKDRFSAERLKGVDSTLKIQPAELGDSAMYLCASSPTDDNSPLHFGNGTRLTVT.

V usage is TRBV19 and J usage is TRBJ2-2; TRBD1 might be the D (5 bases). V dropped 1 base and J dropped 13 bases, with 16 bases sitting between them. The CDR3 has 14 amino acids. CDR1 LNHDA and CDR2 SQIVND come from the germline V gene (reference sequence). The CDR3 loop is CASSIGQTQERLFF. The CDR3 DNA sequence: TGTGCCAGTAGTATAGGACAGACCCAGGAAAGGCTGTTTTTT.

The chain's CDR3 is CASTIYWGSNQPQHF. CDR3 in DNA: TGTGCCAGTACTATTTACTGGGGAAGCAATCAGCCCCAGCATTTT. The chain has TRBV19 and TRBJ1-5, with no clear D. This CDR3 has 15 residues. V shed 7 bases and J shed 1 base, with 14 bases lying between them. Germline lookup yields CDR1 LNHDA and CDR2 SQIVND (reference sequence).